Presented here are 8 T cell receptor beta chains from one specimen sequenced in a study of Ad26.COV2.S vaccination and SARS-CoV-2 variants. Indicated treatment: 15 to 20 received Ad26.COV2.S at low or high dose, single or two shots; five or six received placebo; per-sample allocation not given. The study sampled participants on day 63 after the first vaccine or placebo injection. Repertoires were generated with immunoSEQ multiplex PCR, while TCRdb's copy carries only in-frame clones and drops some. The data contain hundreds of thousands of clones, 89% of them seen just once; the ten biggest clones take up around 2.6%. Source: peripheral blood, taken in a trial of Ad26.COV2.S vaccine versus placebo. Receptors originate from a person between 18 and 65 years old who received the Ad26.COV2.S COVID-19 vaccine or a placebo.

CDR3 in DNA: TGTGCCAGCAGTCCCCTGTTTGCAACTAATGAAAAACTGTTTTTT. It is translated as CASSPLFATNEKLFF. The chain combines TRBV28 with TRBJ1-4; no definite D call. In germline, CDR1 is MDHEN, CDR2 SYDVKM. V was clipped by 5 bases and J by 0 bases, with 10 bases between them. The CDR3 is 15 amino acids.

The chain couples TRBV10-3 to TRBJ1-5; D is possibly TRBD1 (6 bases). V lost 10 bases to trimming and J lost 5 bases, with 15 bases between them. Germline assignment: CDR1 ENHRY and CDR2 SYGVKD. CDR3 length: 13 residues. This CDR3 is CATTTGSDQPQHF. CDR3 sequence (DNA): TGTGCCACCACAACAGGGAGCGATCAGCCCCAGCATTTT.

The genes are TRBV2 and TRBJ2-1, with TRBD2 matching over 7 bases. CDR1 and CDR2 (germline): SNHLY, FYNNEI. The CDR3 contains 17 residues. The V gene end was trimmed by 5 bases and the J gene end by 5 bases; junction bases not matched to a gene: 15. The CDR3, as DNA: TGTGCCAGCAGTCCCTTAGGTCTAGCGGACATAAACAATGAGCAGTTCTTC. Amino acids: CASSPLGLADINNEQFF.

J is TRBJ2-6 and V is TRBV2, with D unresolved. Trimming cost V 4 bases and J 0 bases, with 4 bases left between them. The CDR3 is made up of 14 amino acids. CDR1 and CDR2 (germline): SNHLY, FYNNEI. The CDR3 protein is CASSVASGANVLTF. The CDR3 DNA reads TGTGCCAGCAGTGTAGCCTCTGGGGCCAACGTCCTGACTTTC.

The chain has TRBV5-1 and TRBJ2-5; D may be TRBD1 (6 bases). The V and J ends lost 2 bases and 5 bases respectively, with 19 bases between them. This CDR3 has 16 amino acids. The V gene's germline CDR1 is SGHRS and CDR2 YFSETQ. The CDR3: CASSFGTLRAGETQYF. The CDR3 DNA is TGCGCCAGCAGCTTCGGGACACTCCGGGCCGGGGAGACCCAGTACTTC.

The V gene is TRBV2, the J gene TRBJ2-1; 14 bases are shared with TRBD2. The trim removed 10 bases at V and 0 bases at J, leaving 8 bases unmatched. CDR3 length: 17 amino acids. Germline loops: CDR1 SNHLY, CDR2 FYNNEI. The CDR3, as DNA: TGTGCCACCACGGGACTAGCGGGAGTGAGCTCCTACAATGAGCAGTTCTTC. It codes for CATTGLAGVSSYNEQFF.

V and J are TRBV2 and TRBJ2-5; 7 bases are shared with TRBD2. Germline V lookup: CDR1 SNHLY, CDR2 FYNNEI. V gave up 6 bases and J gave up 1 base; unmatched junction bases: 5. This CDR3 spans 14 amino acids. The CDR3 coding sequence is TGTGCCAGCAGCCGGGACTATATCCAAGAGACCCAGTACTTC. It yields the protein CASSRDYIQETQYF.

The chain has TRBV7-6 and TRBJ2-1; possible D gene TRBD2, 6 bases. V gave up 4 bases and J gave up 4 bases, with 17 bases separating them. The CDR3 sequence is 16 residues long. CDR1 and CDR2 (germline): SGHVS, FNYEAQ. CDR3 nucleotides: TGTGCCAGCAGCTCTGCCGGGAGTGCCCCTTACAATGAGCAGTTCTTC. Its protein is CASSSAGSAPYNEQFF.